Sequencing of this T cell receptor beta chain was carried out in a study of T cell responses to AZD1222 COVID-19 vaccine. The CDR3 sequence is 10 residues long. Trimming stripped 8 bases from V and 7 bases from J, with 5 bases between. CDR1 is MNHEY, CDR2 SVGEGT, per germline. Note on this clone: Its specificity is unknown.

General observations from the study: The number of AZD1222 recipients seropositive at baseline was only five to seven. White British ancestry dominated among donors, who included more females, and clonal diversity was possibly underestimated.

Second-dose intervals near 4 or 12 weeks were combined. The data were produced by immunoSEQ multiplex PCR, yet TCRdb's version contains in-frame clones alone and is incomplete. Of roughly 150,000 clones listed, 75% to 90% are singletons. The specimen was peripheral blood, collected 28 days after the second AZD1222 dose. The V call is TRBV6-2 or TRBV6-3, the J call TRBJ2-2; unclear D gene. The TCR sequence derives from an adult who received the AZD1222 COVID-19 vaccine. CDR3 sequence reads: CASGLGELFF. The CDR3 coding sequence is TGTGCCAGCGGCCTCGGGGAGCTGTTTTTT.